These T cell receptor beta chains were read from a single sample in a study of cytomegalovirus exposure and HLA in healthy donors. Clones were sequenced by immunoSEQ multiplex PCR, and TCRdb holds only the in-frame ones, with some missing. Here the sample table reports about 77,000 clones. The sequenced sample consisted of PBMCs. The receptors derive from a man aged 45-60 years in good health and CMV-seropositive. The CDR3 runs from the conserved cysteine through the conserved F or W. Each record gives: V gene, D gene, J gene, CDR3 protein. The D gene is left open where the match is weak.

v_gene: TRBV5-4
d_gene: TRBD1
j_gene: TRBJ2-4
CDR3aa: CASSPQTGGLAKNIQYF

v_gene: TRBV6-5
d_gene: -
j_gene: TRBJ2-5
CDR3aa: CASSRDFQETQYF

v_gene: TRBV9
d_gene: -
j_gene: TRBJ1-5
CDR3aa: CASSATGLRGPQHF

v_gene: TRBV4-1
d_gene: -
j_gene: TRBJ2-2
CDR3aa: CASSQRLQNTGELFF

v_gene: TRBV28
d_gene: TRBD1
j_gene: TRBJ1-1
CDR3aa: CAVQGVDTEAFF

v_gene: TRBV6-6
d_gene: -
j_gene: TRBJ1-2
CDR3aa: CASSYSGSPNYGYTF

v_gene: TRBV18
d_gene: TRBD1
j_gene: TRBJ2-7
CDR3aa: CASEAQGAGYEQYF

v_gene: TRBV5-6
d_gene: TRBD1
j_gene: TRBJ1-2
CDR3aa: CASSNTRQRQGNYGYTF

v_gene: TRBV2
d_gene: -
j_gene: TRBJ1-3
CDR3aa: CASSEDQEANTIYF

v_gene: TRBV6-1
d_gene: TRBD2
j_gene: TRBJ2-3
CDR3aa: CASTKSRGADTQYF

v_gene: TRBV6-1
d_gene: -
j_gene: TRBJ1-2
CDR3aa: CASSEAGVGSRARNGYTF

v_gene: TRBV9
d_gene: TRBD2
j_gene: TRBJ2-1
CDR3aa: CASSAPRASTSGSHNEQFF